The 7 T cell receptor beta chains in this list originate from one sample, sequenced in a study of identifying expanded T cells in peripheral blood (dated by TCRdb to between 2018 and 2021). Library preparation used the immunoSEQ multiplex PCR assay. TCRdb's version of the immuneACCESS table is confined to in-frame rearrangements and falls short of the full clone set. An unresolved V gene accounts for under half of the shortfall where checked; the remainder is of unknown origin. This sample lists about 85,000 clones; 89% were detected once. In total, the top ten clones hold about 3% of the sample. Sequencing was carried out using blood. Receptor source: a person aged 18 to 75 in good health.

This sequence joins TRBV7-2 and TRBJ2-5, with D unresolved. CDR3 size: 14 residues. CDR1 SGHTA and CDR2 FQGNSA come from the germline V gene. The V and J ends lost 5 bases and 4 bases respectively, with 14 bases between them. The CDR3 here is CASSPTLPRETQYF. CDR3 bases: TGTGCCAGCAGCCCGACTTTGCCGAGAGAGACCCAGTACTTC.

This chain links TRBV4-1 with TRBJ2-7; possibly TRBD2 for D (5 bases). V was pared by 4 bases and J by 5 bases, with 12 bases between. The CDR3 extends over 13 amino acids. Germline values: CDR1 MGHRA, CDR2 YSYEKL. The CDR3 DNA is TGCGCCAGCAGCCCACTAGGGAACCACGAGCAGTACTTC. It yields the protein CASSPLGNHEQYF.

The genes are TRBV11-2 and TRBJ2-5; 7 bases match TRBD1. V was pared by 5 bases and J by 1 base, with 10 bases of the junction left unmatched. The CDR3 has 16 residues. Looked up from germline, CDR1 is SGHAT and CDR2 is FQNNGV. In DNA form, the CDR3 reads TGTGCCAGCAGCGCCCGAAGGGGGCGGTCCCAAGAGACCCAGTACTTC. As protein: CASSARRGRSQETQYF.

The rearrangement joins TRBV5-1 to TRBJ1-1; 9 positions match TRBD1. CDR3 length: 14 amino acids. The germline V gene encodes CDR1 SGHRS and CDR2 YFSETQ. V trimming: 1 base; J trimming: 7 bases; junction bases outside the gene matches: 5. The CDR3 DNA follows: TGCGCCAGCAGCTTGTCGGGACAGGGATTTGAAGCTTTCTTT. It yields the protein CASSLSGQGFEAFF.

The chain joins TRBV19 to TRBJ2-3, with a weak D call TRBD2 (6 bases). Deletions cut 5 bases from V and 2 bases from J, with 11 bases between. CDR1 and CDR2 from the germline V gene are LNHDA and SQIVND (reference sequence). There are 14 residues in the CDR3. CDR3 region: CASSGGRLTDTQYF. The DNA of the CDR3 is TGTGCCAGTAGTGGGGGGAGACTCACAGATACGCAGTATTTT. Looking up the rest from reference TRBV19 and TRBJ2-3 gives the full variable domain: DGGITQSPKYLFRKEGQNVTLSCEQNLNHDAMYWYRQDPGQGLRLIYYSQIVNDFQKGDIAEGYSVSREKKESFPLTVTSAQKNPTAFYLCASSGGRLTDTQYFGPGTRLTVL.

The rearrangement uses TRBV10-1 and TRBJ2-2; 7 bases agree with TRBD1. Germline lookup yields CDR1 WNHNN and CDR2 SYGVQD (reference sequence). The CDR3 extends over 17 amino acids. V gave up 0 bases and J gave up 5 bases; unmatched junction bases: 9. The CDR3 DNA sequence: TGCGCCAGCAGTGAGTCGGGGACAGAAAAAGAAACCGGGGAGCTGTTTTTT. Translating it yields CASSESGTEKETGELFF.

The chain employs TRBV19 and TRBJ2-4; D is unclear. The CDR3 sequence is 15 residues long. Germline CDR1 reads LNHDA; CDR2 reads SQIVND (reference sequence). Between the trimmed V and J ends, which lost 3 bases and 4 bases, there was a span of 13 bases. CDR3 loop: CASSMGDNLKNIQYF. CDR3 nucleotides: TGTGCCAGTAGTATGGGTGACAACTTGAAAAACATTCAGTACTTC.